This T cell receptor (beta chain) was captured in a study of T cell changes during pregnancy in multiple sclerosis (dated by TCRdb to the late 2010s). Background on the whole study: Changes in the T cell repertoire over the course of pregnancy were examined in this study in women with multiple sclerosis.

Turning to this clone: Its antigen remains undetermined. No qualities accompany the bases; no much larger clone lies one base away.

CDR1 LGHNA and CDR2 YNFKEQ were looked up in the germline V gene. Ends trimmed: V by 0 bases, J by 8 bases; bases unmatched to a gene: 2. Including the terminal cysteine and phenylalanine, the CDR3 comprises 14 residues. Left in the record is the CDR3 DNA by itself, 42 bases read in frame from the first base. Receptor amplification or capture employed the immunoSEQ multiplex PCR assay. This is the immuneACCESS table as TCRdb keeps it, with only in-frame sequences that have V and J called. A part of the clones is gone; compared with another copy, unresolved V genes explain less than half, and the rest is unexplained. For this sample the table gives some 64,000 clones, of which over 80% were detected only once. The ten largest clones capture roughly 2.2% of the sample.

The source is a female donor with multiple sclerosis, enrolled in a pregnancy study. The chain was built from TRBV4-2 and TRBJ1-5, and TRBD1 aligns with 9 junction nucleotides. This specimen consisted of peripheral blood, obtained in the first trimester of pregnancy. The nucleotide sequence reads as follows: TGTGCCAGCAGCCAAGAAACAGGGGGCAAGCCCCAGCATTTT. Protein translation: CASSQETGGKPQHF.